Shown below are 3 T cell receptor delta chains from a single sample sequenced in a study of γδ T cells in repeated Plasmodium falciparum infection. TCRdb re-called the multiplex PCR reads via CATT. The sample has tens of thousands of delta-chain clones, roughly 1.4% seen once; the top ten hold around 8.1%. Bulk repertoires came from Vgamma9/Vdelta2+ or Vdelta2-negative gammadelta T cells flow-sorted from PBMC. Sequencing was carried out using gamma-delta T cells from blood. The source is a pool of human donors (malaria-infected and uninfected, not separated).

Of note for this clone: A read error likely explains why the TCRdb protein, taken from a much larger clone, differs from this DNA's translation at residue 3; the protein shown is translated from the DNA. The genes are TRDV1 and TRDJ1; 11 nucleotides agree with TRDD3. The J gene, left out of TCRdb, was set here by checking the DNA against germline. CDR3 length: 22 amino acids. Germline V gene data show CDR1 as TSWWSYY and CDR2 as QGS. CDR3 DNA sequence: TGTGCTCCTGGGGAACTAAGACCCATTCTGGGGGATACCCGTACTAACACCGATAAACTCATCTTT. It is translated as CAPGELRPILGDTRTNTDKLIF.

This clone came up a few times. The mismatch at residue 6 between this DNA's translation and the TCRdb protein of a much larger clone likely reflects a read error; the protein shown is translated from the DNA. The gene calls are TRDV1 and TRDJ1; TRDD2 matches at 9 bases. Trimming at V came to 1 base and at J to 3 bases, leaving 24 bases not matched to a gene. Germline CDR1 and CDR2: TSWWSYY and QGS. The CDR3 is 22 amino acids. CDR3 bases: TGTGCTCTTGGGGAACGACCCCTTCCTACGTCTGTCTGTCCATTTAACTCCGATAAACTCATCTTT. Translating it yields CALGERPLPTSVCPFNSDKLIF.

This clone has more than one count but fewer than ten. The protein TCRdb gives is from a much larger clone and does not agree with this DNA's translation at residue 7, likely a read error; the protein shown here comes from the DNA. This chain links TRDV2 with TRDJ1, with D perhaps TRDD3 (5 bases). V was clipped by 0 bases and J by 3 bases, with 10 bases between them. The CDR3 runs 14 residues. The germline CDR1 and CDR2 sequences are GEAIGNYY and EKD. CDR3 nucleotides: TGTGCCTGTGACACCGGGGAATACGCCGATAAACTCATCTTT. Protein: CACDTGEYADKLIF.